The entry below gives a single TCR beta chain sequence along with its context. This sample is part of a study of beta chain features in type 1 diabetes. Sequencing targeted expressed TCRB transcripts, as all isolated RNA had been reverse transcribed. Profiled with immunoSEQ multiplex PCR; TCRdb holds only in-frame clones, not every one. The sample gives 900,000 or so clones, roughly 16% of which show up once; 0.02% to 0.025% is in the top ten. Trimming removed 4 bases from V and 0 bases from J, with 12 bases in between. In germline, CDR1 is MDHEN, CDR2 SYDVKM. CDR3 length: 15 residues. The V gene is TRBV28, the J gene TRBJ1-1; no firm D call. The origin of this receptor is a woman between 18 and 30 years old in good health. The sequencing sample was made of naive CD4+ T cells from blood. The DNA for the CDR3 is TGTGCCAGCAGTTGGACGGGCTACATGAACACTGAAGCTTTCTTT. Protein: CASSWTGYMNTEAFF.